The source of this T cell receptor (beta chain) is a study of shared clonotypes between healthy human individuals. Looked up from germline, CDR1 is DFQATT and CDR2 is SNEGSKA (reference sequence). Trimming took 6 bases from V and 14 from J; bases not matched to a gene: 6. There are 11 residues in the CDR3. The deep-level immunoSEQ assay was used. TCRdb's table, derived via immunoSEQ multiplex PCR, lists solely in-frame clones and lacks some. Here the sample spans millions of clones, about 95% being singletons. The V call is TRBV20-1, the J call TRBJ2-3; 12 bases fit TRBD2. This receptor was taken from a man aged 18 to 30 in good health. The material sequenced was naive CD4+ T cells sorted from blood. Noted subset: CD45RA+ positively selected. CDR3 nucleotide sequence: TGCAGTGCCATCGGACTAGCGGGACCGTATTTT. Its protein product is CSAIGLAGPYF.